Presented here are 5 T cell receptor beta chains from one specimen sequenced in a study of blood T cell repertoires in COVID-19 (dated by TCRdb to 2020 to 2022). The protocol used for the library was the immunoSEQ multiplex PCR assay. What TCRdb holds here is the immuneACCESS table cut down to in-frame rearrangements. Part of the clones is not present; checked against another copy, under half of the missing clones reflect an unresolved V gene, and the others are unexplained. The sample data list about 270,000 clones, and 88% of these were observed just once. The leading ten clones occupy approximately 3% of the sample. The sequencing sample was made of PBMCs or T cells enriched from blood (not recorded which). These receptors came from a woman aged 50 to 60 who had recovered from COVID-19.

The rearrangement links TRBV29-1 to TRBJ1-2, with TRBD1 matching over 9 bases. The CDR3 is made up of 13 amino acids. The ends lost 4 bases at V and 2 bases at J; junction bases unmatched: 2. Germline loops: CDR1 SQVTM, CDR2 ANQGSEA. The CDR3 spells CSVGGQGNYGYTF. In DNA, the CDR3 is TGCAGCGTTGGAGGACAGGGGAACTATGGCTACACCTTC.

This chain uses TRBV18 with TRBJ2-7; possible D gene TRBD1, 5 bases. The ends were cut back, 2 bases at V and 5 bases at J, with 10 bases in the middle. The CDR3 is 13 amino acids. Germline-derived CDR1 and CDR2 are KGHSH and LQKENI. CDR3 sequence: CASSPGAGNEQYF. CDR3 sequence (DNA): TGTGCCAGCTCACCAGGGGCAGGCAACGAGCAGTACTTC.

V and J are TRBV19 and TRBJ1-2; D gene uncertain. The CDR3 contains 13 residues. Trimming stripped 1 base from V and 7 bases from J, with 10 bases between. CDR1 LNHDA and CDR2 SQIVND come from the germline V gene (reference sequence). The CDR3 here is CASSIGGNGGYTF. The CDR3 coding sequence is TGTGCCAGTAGTATAGGAGGCAACGGTGGCTACACCTTC.

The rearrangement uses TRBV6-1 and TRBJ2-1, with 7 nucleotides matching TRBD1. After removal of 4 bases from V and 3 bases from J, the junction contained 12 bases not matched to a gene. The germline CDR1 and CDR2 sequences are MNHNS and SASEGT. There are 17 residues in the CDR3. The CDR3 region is CASSGGGGGQLYNEQFF. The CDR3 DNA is TGTGCCAGCAGTGGTGGAGGTGGGGGACAGCTCTACAATGAGCAGTTCTTC.

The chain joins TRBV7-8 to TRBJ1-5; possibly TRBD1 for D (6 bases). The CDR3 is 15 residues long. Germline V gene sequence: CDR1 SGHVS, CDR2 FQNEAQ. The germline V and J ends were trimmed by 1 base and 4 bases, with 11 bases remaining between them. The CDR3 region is CASSLGGGGNQPQHF. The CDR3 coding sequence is TGTGCCAGCAGCTTAGGAGGGGGAGGGAATCAGCCCCAGCATTTT.